This T cell receptor beta chain stems from a study of CD8 T cells in ankylosing spondylitis. Overall study findings and caveats: What appeared characteristic of ankylosing spondylitis blood was a TCR beta motif of under 10 highly homologous variants.

MiXCR was run by TCRdb on the 5' RACE reads, yielding one entry per CDR3 protein. The sample shows 100,000 or so distinct CDR3 sequences, about 8.1% of them seen only once. Germline V CDR1 and CDR2: KGHSH, LQKENI. Trimming took off 1 base at V and 3 bases at J, with 13 bases between the two ends. CDR3 length: 15 amino acids. This clonotype was seen ten or more times. Its antigen is still unknown. The origin of this receptor is a male donor with ankylosing spondylitis. The rearrangement joins TRBV18 to TRBJ2-7; D remains ambiguous. Specimen: blood, either unsorted or a sorted T cell fraction (not recorded which). The CDR3 spells CASSPQTLIDYEQYF. CDR3 DNA: TGTGCCAGCTCACCACAAACCCTTATTGACTACGAGCAGTACTTC.